What follows are 21 T cell receptor beta chains derived from one specimen sequenced in a study of blood T cell repertoires in COVID-19. Generated by immunoSEQ multiplex PCR, the TCRdb table keeps only in-frame clones and is missing some. The sample records approximately 200,000 clones, approximately 90% being singletons. Input material: PBMCs or T cells enriched from blood (not recorded which). These receptors originate from a man between 18 and 29 years old with acute COVID-19.

This chain uses TRBV30 with TRBJ2-1; D not certain. The CDR3 loop spans 16 amino acids. The germline V gene has CDR1 GTSNPN and CDR2 SVGIG (reference sequence). V was pared by 4 bases and J by 0 bases, with 16 bases between. The CDR3 region is CAWTAPSADSYNEQFF. The CDR3 coding sequence is TGTGCCTGGACCGCCCCCTCCGCGGACTCCTACAATGAGCAGTTCTTC.

This clone has only one observation. This chain joins TRBV2 and TRBJ2-1; possible D gene TRBD2, 7 bases. Trimming shortened V by 6 bases and J by 6 bases, and 9 bases separated the two germline ends. CDR3 length: 12 residues. The germline gives CDR1 SNHLY, CDR2 FYNNEI. CDR3 coding DNA: TGTGCCAGCAGAGGGGGGGCCAATGAGCAGTTCTTC. Translating it yields CASRGGANEQFF. Full variable domain (missing parts from reference TRBV2 and TRBJ2-1): EPEVTQTPSHQVTQMGQEVILRCVPISNHLYFYWYRQILGQKVEFLVSFYNNEISEKSEIFDDQFSVERPDGSNFTLKIRSTKLEDSAMYFCASRGGANEQFFGPGTRLTVL.

The V call is TRBV6-2 or TRBV6-3, the J call TRBJ2-3; no clear D. The CDR3 covers 12 residues. V lost 3 bases and J lost 6, with 7 bases in between. Germline V gene lookup returns CDR1 MNHEY and CDR2 SVGEGT. CDR3 in DNA: TGTGCCAGCAGTTATATGGAGGATACGCAGTATTTT. Encoded protein: CASSYMEDTQYF.

In regard to this clone: This sample also contains other DNA sequences that code for the same CDR3. The rearrangement uses TRBV9 and TRBJ2-2; 8 bases fit TRBD2. The CDR3 runs to 16 residues. The germline V gene encodes CDR1 SGDLS and CDR2 YYNGEE. Losses at the gene ends were 0 bases for V and 4 bases for J; bases not matched to a gene: 5. CDR3 in DNA: TGTGCCAGCAGCGTAGCGGGAGGGCCAGGCACCGGGGAGCTGTTTTTT. Its translation: CASSVAGGPGTGELFF. Full variable domain (missing parts from reference TRBV9 and TRBJ2-2): DSGVTQTPKHLITATGQRVTLRCSPRSGDLSVYWYQQSLDQGLQFLIQYYNGEERAKGNILERFSAQQFPDLHSELNLSSLELGDSALYFCASSVAGGPGTGELFFGEGSRLTVL.

The genes are TRBV27 and TRBJ1-1; D might be TRBD1 (6 bases). Trimming took off 3 bases at V and 4 bases at J, with 18 bases between the two ends. The CDR3 contains 16 residues. Germline CDR1 MNHEY, CDR2 SMNVEV (reference sequence). The CDR3 spells CASSFGRGGRGTEAFF. CDR3 bases: TGTGCCAGCAGTTTTGGCAGGGGCGGAAGGGGCACTGAAGCTTTCTTT.

The chain recombines TRBV5-4 with TRBJ1-1; a possible D gene is TRBD1 (6 bases). The CDR3 extends over 16 amino acids. Trimming removed 0 bases at V and 0 bases at J, with 12 bases between. Germline V gene data show CDR1 as SGHNT and CDR2 as YYREEE (reference sequence). The chain's CDR3 is CASSLEGTLMNTEAFF. CDR3 nucleotides: TGTGCCAGCAGCTTGGAGGGGACACTAATGAACACTGAAGCTTTCTTT.

This sequence joins TRBV10-3 and TRBJ2-7, with a weak D call TRBD1 (5 bases). CDR1 is ENHRY, CDR2 SYGVKD, per germline. V lost 3 bases and J lost 2, with 8 bases in between. CDR3 size: 13 residues. CDR3 sequence reads: CAISEGAPYEQYF. CDR3 nucleotide sequence: TGTGCCATCAGTGAAGGGGCCCCCTACGAGCAGTACTTC.

J is TRBJ2-7 and V is TRBV4-2; 8 nucleotides agree with TRBD1. The V and J ends lost 2 bases and 4 bases, in that order; junction bases with no gene match: 4. This CDR3 spans 14 amino acids. Germline values: CDR1 LGHNA, CDR2 YNFKEQ. CDR3 amino acids: CASSQWTGSYEQYF. The CDR3 DNA reads TGTGCCAGCAGCCAATGGACAGGGAGTTACGAGCAGTACTTC.

The chain has TRBV21-1 and TRBJ2-1; the table's D call TRBD2 went unverified against the DNA. TRBV21-1 is a known pseudogene. This CDR3 spans 16 amino acids. In nucleotides, the CDR3 is TGTGCCAGCAGCGGGGGGGGACCAACCGCTGACAATGAGCAGTTCTTC. This translates into CASSGGGPTADNEQFF.

The chain employs TRBV20-1 and TRBJ2-5; 11 bases map to TRBD2. The germline V gene has CDR1 DFQATT and CDR2 SNEGSKA (reference sequence). J was trimmed by 2 bases and V by 3 bases; bases with no gene match: 2. The CDR3 totals 14 residues. The CDR3 sequence is CSASRLAGQETQYF. CDR3 in DNA: TGCAGTGCTAGTCGACTAGCGGGGCAAGAGACCCAGTACTTC.

The V and J genes are TRBV28 and TRBJ2-7; TRBD2 agrees at 7 bases. Germline lookup yields CDR1 MDHEN and CDR2 SYDVKM. V lost 3 bases, J lost 5 bases, and 10 bases stayed unmatched. The CDR3 runs to 15 residues. The CDR3: CASSLGGTPPDEQYF. In DNA form, the CDR3 reads TGTGCCAGCAGTTTGGGGGGGACCCCCCCGGACGAGCAGTACTTC. Full variable domain (rest looked up from reference TRBV28 and TRBJ2-7): DVKVTQSSRYLVKRTGEKVFLECVQDMDHENMFWYRQDPGLGLRLIYFSYDVKMKEKGDIPEGYSVSREKKERFSLILESASTNQTSMYLCASSLGGTPPDEQYFGPGTRLTVT.

The V and J genes are TRBV14 and TRBJ2-3, with TRBD2 matching over 15 bases. Germline V gene data show CDR1 as SGHDN and CDR2 as FVKESK. The CDR3 is made up of 18 amino acids. V lost 6 bases to trimming and J lost 0 bases; unmatched junction nucleotides: 7. The CDR3 DNA follows: TGTGCCAGCAGAAAGGGACTAGCGGGAGGTCGGAGCACAGATACGCAGTATTTT. Amino acid sequence: CASRKGLAGGRSTDTQYF.

V is TRBV24-1 and J is TRBJ1-5, with no clear D. The V and J ends lost 4 bases and 3 bases respectively, with 12 bases between them. The germline CDR1 and CDR2 sequences are KGHDR and SFDVKD. The CDR3 runs 15 residues. This chain's CDR3 is CATSEAGINNQPQHF. CDR3 DNA sequence: TGTGCCACCAGTGAGGCCGGGATAAACAATCAGCCCCAGCATTTT.

The genes are TRBV12-3 or TRBV12-4 and TRBJ1-1; unclear D gene. The CDR3 length is 13 residues. Trimming pared 7 bases from V and 6 bases from J, leaving 15 bases between. CDR3 loop: CASTPGMLAEAFF. The CDR3, as DNA: TGTGCCAGCACTCCCGGGATGCTGGCTGAAGCTTTCTTT.

The chain has TRBV25-1 and TRBJ2-3; 7 bases are a match to TRBD1. This CDR3 has 17 residues. Trimming removed 2 bases from V and 0 bases from J; junction bases left unmatched: 8. Germline CDR1 reads MGHDK; CDR2 reads SYGVNS. The CDR3 reads CASSERQGTSSTDTQYF. The CDR3 nucleotides are TGTGCCAGCAGTGAACGACAGGGAACTTCTAGCACAGATACGCAGTATTTT.

This clone was detected once. This rearrangement joins TRBV4-3 to TRBJ1-1; no firm D call. The CDR3 totals 15 residues. Germline V lookup: CDR1 LGHNA, CDR2 YSLEER. Trimming removed 4 bases at V and 0 bases at J, with 12 bases between. CDR3 amino acids: CASSLRSQLNTEAFF. The CDR3 nucleotides read TGCGCCAGCAGCCTAAGGTCACAGCTGAACACTGAAGCTTTCTTT.

The chain recombines TRBV11-3 with TRBJ1-2, with D maybe TRBD1 (6 bases). Trimming cost V 4 bases and J 0 bases, with 12 bases left between them. In germline, CDR1 is SGHNT, CDR2 YENEEA. The CDR3 is 15 residues long. The CDR3 region has the DNA TGTGCCAGCAGCTCATCCGGACAGTCTAACTATGGCTACACCTTC. This encodes CASSSSGQSNYGYTF.

This sequence joins TRBV28 and TRBJ1-5; D unclear. Trimming left V 7 bases short and J 3 bases short, with 19 bases between. This CDR3 region has 16 residues. From germline, CDR1 is MDHEN and CDR2 SYDVKM. CDR3 sequence (DNA): TGTGCCAGCAACCGGGTCCGGGGAACTTACAATCAGCCCCAGCATTTT. Protein sequence: CASNRVRGTYNQPQHF.

This sequence joins TRBV9 and TRBJ1-1, with TRBD1 identical over 9 bases. The germline V gene encodes CDR1 SGDLS and CDR2 YYNGEE. Germline trimming cut 2 bases from V and 7 bases from J; bases unmatched to any gene: 6. The CDR3 loop spans 14 amino acids. The CDR3, as DNA: TGTGCCAGCAGCGTCCGGGACAGGGAGGGTGAAGCTTTCTTT. Translated: CASSVRDREGEAFF.

The rearrangement joins TRBV4-1 to TRBJ2-3; tentative D call: TRBD2 (6 bases). This CDR3 spans 13 amino acids. The V and J ends lost 8 bases and 6 bases respectively, with 15 bases between them. Germline CDR1 reads MGHRA; CDR2 reads YSYEKL. The CDR3 nucleotides are TGCGCCAGCCGCCCCGGGAGAGGTGATACGCAGTATTTT. As protein: CASRPGRGDTQYF.

The chain employs TRBV3-1 (or the pseudogene TRBV3-2) and TRBJ2-7; TRBD2 is a possible D gene (6 bases). The CDR3 covers 18 residues. The ends were cut back, 0 bases at V and 0 bases at J, with 18 bases in the middle. Germline V gene data show CDR1 as LGHDT and CDR2 as YNNKEL (reference sequence). CDR3 bases: TGTGCCAGCAGCCAAGAAGGTGGGCTAGCGACCAGCTCCTACGAGCAGTACTTC. It is translated as CASSQEGGLATSSYEQYF.